These 27 T cell receptor beta chains originate from one sample sequenced in a study of human T cells and chemical hapten exposure. Each CDR3 protein gets one entry after TCRdb re-called the RACE reads with MiXCR. Of 100,000 to 150,000 distinct CDR3 sequences listed, around 8.3% are singletons. The sample's time point: healthy volunteer bleed at 2 weeks. Unfractionated whole blood was the source of the extracted total RNA. The material sequenced was whole blood. The receptors stem from a male donor in good health. Some clones in this sample may be carry-over from other donors' samples.

The J gene is TRBJ2-7, the V gene TRBV23-1, with D possibly being TRBD1 (5 bases). TRBV23-1 falls under the ORF class, with uncertain function. CDR3 length equals 15 residues. The V gene lost 0 bases and the J gene lost 4 bases, with 13 bases spanning the gap. The DNA of the CDR3 is TGCGCCAGCAGTCAATCGAGGCAGGGCCGTTACGAGCAGTACTTC. The encoded protein is CASSQSRQGRYEQYF.

This clonotype came up once. This chain links TRBV7-9 with TRBJ1-2; a possible D gene is TRBD1 (5 bases). V was trimmed by 1 base and J by 3 bases, leaving 12 bases between them. This CDR3 comprises 15 residues. Germline lookup yields CDR1 SEHNR and CDR2 FQNEAQ (reference sequence). The CDR3 sequence is CASSLGGGGDYGYTF. The CDR3 bases are TGTGCCAGCAGCTTAGGCGGGGGAGGCGACTATGGCTACACCTTC.

The chain employs TRBV28 and TRBJ1-5, with TRBD1 as a possible D gene (6 bases). Germline assignment: CDR1 MDHEN and CDR2 SYDVKM. This CDR3 is 16 amino acids long. V dropped 5 bases and J dropped 1 base, with 15 bases sitting between them. For the CDR3, the DNA is TGTGCCAGCAGTGTGACACAGGGATTAAGCAATCAGCCCCAGCATTTT. Translation gives CASSVTQGLSNQPQHF. Full variable domain (outside the CDR3, taken from reference TRBV28 and TRBJ1-5): DVKVTQSSRYLVKRTGEKVFLECVQDMDHENMFWYRQDPGLGLRLIYFSYDVKMKEKGDIPEGYSVSREKKERFSLILESASTNQTSMYLCASSVTQGLSNQPQHFGDGTRLSIL.

This clonotype was counted ten times or more. This chain links TRBV29-1 with TRBJ2-5, with 7 bases lining up with TRBD2. Trimming cost V 3 bases and J 2 bases; bases outside gene matches: 0. Germline V lookup: CDR1 SQVTM, CDR2 ANQGSEA. There are 12 residues in the CDR3. The CDR3 region is CSVERGQETQYF. The CDR3, as DNA: TGCAGCGTTGAGCGGGGGCAAGAGACCCAGTACTTC.

This clonotype was counted only a few times. The chain recombines TRBV19 with TRBJ2-1; D unclear. CDR1 and CDR2 (germline): LNHDA, SQIVND (reference sequence). The CDR3 runs 13 residues. V was pared by 6 bases and J by 7 bases, with 13 bases between. Written as DNA, the CDR3 is TGTGCCAGTAGAGGCGATCAGATGAATGAGCAGTTCTTC. This gives the protein CASRGDQMNEQFF.

This clonotype was counted once. The genes are TRBV7-9 and TRBJ1-1; D is unresolved. The CDR3 loop spans 13 amino acids. The germline CDR1 and CDR2 sequences are SEHNR and FQNEAQ (reference sequence). V was clipped by 2 bases and J by 7 bases, with 11 bases between them. CDR3: CASSLSQGLEAFF. The DNA of the CDR3 is TGTGCCAGCAGCTTATCCCAAGGACTTGAAGCTTTCTTT.

This clonotype has ten or more counts. The chain uses TRBV12-5 and TRBJ1-5; 9 bases are a match to TRBD1. This CDR3 is 15 amino acids long. Trimming cost V 6 bases and J 7 bases; bases outside gene matches: 10. Germline CDR1 is LGHNT and CDR2 is FRNRAP. The CDR3 is CASGRGQGFLQPQHF. The CDR3 DNA sequence: TGTGCTAGTGGCCGGGGACAGGGATTTTTGCAGCCCCAGCATTTT. The full variable domain, its missing parts supplied by reference TRBV12-5 and TRBJ1-5, is DARVTQTPRHKVTEMGQEVTMRCQPILGHNTVFWYRQTMMQGLELLAYFRNRAPLDDSGMPKDRFSAEMPDATLATLKIQPSEPRDSAVYFCASGRGQGFLQPQHFGDGTRLSIL.

In this sample, this clonotype turned up many times. The chain links TRBV2 to TRBJ1-5; D not resolved. CDR1 and CDR2 from the germline V gene are SNHLY and FYNNEI. The CDR3 has 14 amino acids. V was cut by 3 bases and J by 2 bases, with 8 bases left in between. The CDR3 DNA reads as TGTGCCAGCAGTGACCCGGTGGGCAATCAGCCCCAGCATTTT. Translation: CASSDPVGNQPQHF.

The CDR3 sequence is CASSGDSGLYEQYF. The CDR3 DNA reads as TGTGCCAGCAGCGGCGATAGCGGACTCTACGAGCAGTACTTC. The chain joins TRBV7-2 to TRBJ2-7, with D perhaps TRBD2 (6 bases). Germline V gene sequence: CDR1 SGHTA, CDR2 FQGNSA. This CDR3 is built from 14 residues. Trimming cost V 5 bases and J 3 bases, with 14 bases left between them.

At least ten counts were recorded for this clonotype. V and J are TRBV12-3 or TRBV12-4 and TRBJ2-6; no reliable D call. The V and J ends lost 1 base and 2 bases respectively, with 3 bases between them. This CDR3 is 14 amino acids long. CDR3 sequence: CASSLGAGANVLTF. Here the CDR3 DNA reads TGTGCCAGCAGTTTAGGGGCTGGGGCCAACGTCCTGACTTTC.

Of note for this clonotype: This may arise from a read error, as a much more abundant clone is one base away. V usage is TRBV6-5 and J usage is TRBJ2-1, with D hard to call. With 9 bases removed from V and 0 bases from J, the gap between germline ends came to 15 bases. The CDR3 length is 15 residues. Germline assignment: CDR1 MNHEY and CDR2 SVGAGI. The CDR3 sequence: CARRRFRSSYNEQFF. The DNA of the CDR3 is TGTGCCAGAAGGCGGTTTCGGAGCTCCTACAATGAGCAGTTCTTC.

The V and J genes are TRBV18 and TRBJ2-1; D gene ambiguous. Germline loops: CDR1 KGHSH, CDR2 LQKENI. The CDR3 is made up of 13 amino acids. With 3 bases removed from V and 2 bases from J, the gap between germline ends came to 5 bases. CDR3 DNA: TGTGCCAGCTCACCCTTGACCTACAATGAGCAGTTCTTC. Protein: CASSPLTYNEQFF.

This rearrangement joins TRBV19 to TRBJ2-7; 13 nucleotides line up with TRBD2. This CDR3 has 18 residues. Germline V gene data show CDR1 as LNHDA and CDR2 as SQIVND (reference sequence). V was clipped by 3 bases and J by 6 bases; unmatched bases: 14. For the CDR3, the DNA is TGTGCCAGTAGTATTGTCCTGACTAGCGGGAGGTCCATGACCGAGCAGTACTTC. Amino acids: CASSIVLTSGRSMTEQYF.

This clonotype was counted ten times or more. This rearrangement joins TRBV20-1 to TRBJ2-7; D remains unclear. V lost 0 bases and J 1 base, leaving 10 bases between the germline ends. The CDR3 loop spans 14 amino acids. The germline CDR1 and CDR2 sequences are DFQATT and SNEGSKA (reference sequence). The CDR3 reads CSARDRGSSYEQYF. The CDR3 DNA sequence: TGCAGTGCTAGAGATCGTGGCAGTTCCTACGAGCAGTACTTC.

Many counts were recorded for this clonotype. J is TRBJ2-5 and V is TRBV5-1; 7 nucleotides match TRBD1. The CDR3 length is 15 residues. Germline lookup yields CDR1 SGHRS and CDR2 YFSETQ. The ends lost 6 bases at V and 2 bases at J; junction bases unmatched: 10. CDR3 residues: CASTDPTGRQETQYF. The CDR3 DNA is TGCGCCAGCACCGACCCGACAGGGCGGCAAGAGACCCAGTACTTC.

This sequence joins TRBV5-1 and TRBJ2-7; the match to TRBD1 covers 10 bases. CDR1 is SGHRS, CDR2 YFSETQ, per germline. The CDR3 has 15 residues. J gave up 6 bases and V 1 base, and 7 bases lay outside the gene matches. CDR3 sequence reads: CASSLRDRGFSEQYF. DNA of the CDR3: TGCGCCAGCAGCTTGCGGGACAGGGGCTTCTCCGAGCAGTACTTC.

V gene TRBV18 combines with J gene TRBJ2-5; no clear D. The CDR3 covers 14 residues. The germline CDR1 and CDR2 sequences are KGHSH and LQKENI. V was pared by 2 bases and J by 1 base, with 8 bases between. The CDR3 bases are TGTGCCAGCTCACCATCCTACCCCCAAGAGACCCAGTACTTC. It encodes CASSPSYPQETQYF.

The chain has TRBV5-1 and TRBJ1-5; no definite D call. V lost 0 bases, J lost 5 bases, and 12 bases lay in between. CDR1 and CDR2 from the germline V gene are SGHRS and YFSETQ. The CDR3 totals 15 residues. CDR3 nucleotide sequence: TGCGCCAGCAGCTTGGATGGGAACGAGCATCAGCCCCAGCATTTT. This gives the protein CASSLDGNEHQPQHF.

This clonotype has a handful of counts. J is TRBJ2-1 and V is TRBV9; 8 nucleotides line up with TRBD1. V gave up 3 bases and J gave up 0 bases; unmatched junction bases: 2. CDR1 is SGDLS, CDR2 YYNGEE, per germline. This CDR3 has 15 residues. CDR3 in DNA: TGTGCCAGCAGCGCCGGACAGGGCTCCTACAATGAGCAGTTCTTC. Translating it yields CASSAGQGSYNEQFF.

This clonotype was detected ten times or more. The chain employs TRBV7-9 and TRBJ2-7; TRBD1 is a possible D gene (5 bases). Germline V gene lookup returns CDR1 SEHNR and CDR2 FQNEAQ (reference sequence). Trimming pared 4 bases from V and 0 bases from J, leaving 7 bases between. This CDR3 region has 13 residues. The CDR3 loop reads CASSSRVSYEQYF. The DNA of the CDR3 is TGTGCCAGCAGCTCCAGGGTCTCCTACGAGCAGTACTTC.

This clonotype has only a few counts. This chain joins TRBV29-1 and TRBJ1-1, with D possibly TRBD1 on 5 matching bases. Looked up from germline, CDR1 is SQVTM and CDR2 is ANQGSEA. The CDR3 has 14 amino acids. V lost 3 bases and J lost 1, with 12 bases in between. The CDR3 nucleotides are TGCAGCGTTGAGGAGGGCAGGGCGAACACTGAAGCTTTCTTT. Residues: CSVEEGRANTEAFF. Combining the CDR3 with reference TRBV29-1 and TRBJ1-1 gives the whole variable domain SAVISQKPSRDICQRGTSLTIQCQVDSQVTMMFWYRQQPGQSLTLIATANQGSEATYESGFVIDKFPISRPNLTFSTLTVSNMSPEDSSIYLCSVEEGRANTEAFFGQGTRLTVV.

This clonotype is medium-sized in the sample. This chain connects TRBV12-3 or TRBV12-4 to TRBJ2-2; D may be TRBD2 (6 bases). Trimming pared 3 bases from V and 5 bases from J, leaving 13 bases between. The CDR3 totals 15 residues. The CDR3 reads CASSFGGSVTGELFF. CDR3 nucleotide sequence: TGTGCCAGCAGTTTCGGGGGTTCCGTGACCGGGGAGCTGTTTTTT.

The chain joins TRBV20-1 to TRBJ2-7; TRBD2 matches 7 bases. Unmatched junction bases numbered 7, after V lost 3 bases and J lost 5 bases. The CDR3 totals 13 residues. Germline lookup yields CDR1 DFQATT and CDR2 SNEGSKA (reference sequence). The CDR3 protein is CSASERGIHEQYF. Here the CDR3 DNA reads TGCAGTGCTAGTGAGCGGGGTATCCACGAGCAGTACTTC.

This rearrangement joins TRBV12-5 to TRBJ1-1; D is unresolved. Germline V CDR1 and CDR2: LGHNT, FRNRAP. V lost 5 bases to trimming and J lost 0 bases, with 7 bases between them. The CDR3 length is 13 residues. The CDR3: CASGPGMNTEAFF. CDR3 in DNA: TGTGCTAGTGGTCCCGGGATGAACACTGAAGCTTTCTTT.

This clonotype showed up many times. V is TRBV20-1 and J is TRBJ1-2; tentatively, D is TRBD1 (5 bases). Germline values: CDR1 DFQATT, CDR2 SNEGSKA (reference sequence). The V end was cut by 3 bases, the J end by 2 bases, with 13 bases between. There are 14 residues in the CDR3. DNA for the CDR3: TGCAGTGCTAGGGGGCCGGGCGAAAACTATGGCTACACCTTC. Its translation: CSARGPGENYGYTF.

This clonotype was counted between two and nine times. The V call is TRBV6-2 or TRBV6-3, the J call TRBJ2-1; 11 bases map to TRBD2. V shed 4 bases, J shed 3 bases, and the junction held 5 bases outside the gene matches. The germline V gene has CDR1 MNHEY and CDR2 SVGEGT. The CDR3 sequence is 16 residues long. The CDR3 reads CASSLGLADFYNEQFF. The DNA for the CDR3 is TGTGCCAGCAGTTTGGGACTAGCGGATTTCTACAATGAGCAGTTCTTC.

This clonotype was detected only a few times. The J gene is TRBJ2-5, the V gene TRBV18; the match to TRBD1 covers 8 bases. The CDR3 totals 17 residues. Germline V CDR1 and CDR2: KGHSH, LQKENI. J gave up 2 bases and V 2 bases, and 10 bases lay outside the gene matches. CDR3 loop: CASSPKAARTGQETQYF. The CDR3 DNA sequence: TGTGCCAGCTCACCAAAGGCTGCCCGGACAGGGCAAGAGACCCAGTACTTC.